This TCR beta chain was obtained from a study of blood T cell repertoires in COVID-19. After removal of 3 bases from V and 6 bases from J, the junction contained 6 bases not matched to a gene. Germline assignment: CDR1 SGHTA and CDR2 FQGNSA. The CDR3 spans 16 residues. Sequencing used immunoSEQ multiplex PCR; TCRdb keeps in-frame clones, though not all of them. The sample lists roughly 300,000 clones, 75% to 90% seen once, with about 1.6% in the top ten. This chain joins TRBV7-2 and TRBJ2-3; 13 positions agree with TRBD2. The receptor was isolated from a woman between 35 and 50 years old who had recovered from COVID-19. Sequencing was carried out using peripheral blood. This CDR3 is CASSFQILAGGDTQYF. The CDR3, as DNA: TGTGCCAGCAGCTTCCAAATACTAGCGGGGGGGGATACGCAGTATTTT.